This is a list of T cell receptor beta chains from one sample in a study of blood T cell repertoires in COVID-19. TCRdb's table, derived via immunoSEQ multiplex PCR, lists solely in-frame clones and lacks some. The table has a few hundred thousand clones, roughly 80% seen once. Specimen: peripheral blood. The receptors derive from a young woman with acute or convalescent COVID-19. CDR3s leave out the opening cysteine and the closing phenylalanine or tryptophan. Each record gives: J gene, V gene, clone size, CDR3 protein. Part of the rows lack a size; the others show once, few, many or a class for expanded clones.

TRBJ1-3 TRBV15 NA ATSRAQGVGTGNTIY
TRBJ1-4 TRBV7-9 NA ASSPGAYANEKLF
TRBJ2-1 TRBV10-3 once AISGLTDEQF
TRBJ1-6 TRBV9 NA ASSMRSAKSPLH
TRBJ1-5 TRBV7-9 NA ASSLGQGGQPQH
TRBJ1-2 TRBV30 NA AWSQTGGGLYGYT
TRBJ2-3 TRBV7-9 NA ASSFGLAGDTDTQY
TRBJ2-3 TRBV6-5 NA ASRPAGTDTQY
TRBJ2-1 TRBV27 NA ASTTGDNEQF
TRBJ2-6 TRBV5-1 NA ASSNIGQGATGANVLT
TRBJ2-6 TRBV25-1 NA ASTSQAGANVLT
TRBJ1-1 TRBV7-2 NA ASSPGQSNTEAF
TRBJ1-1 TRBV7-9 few ASSVSQGSTEAF
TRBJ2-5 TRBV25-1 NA ASSESQQDTQETQY
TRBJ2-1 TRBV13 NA ASSVGTSNEQF
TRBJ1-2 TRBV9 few ASSVAWSGRGDGYT
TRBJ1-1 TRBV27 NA ASSLYGIQGARNTEAF